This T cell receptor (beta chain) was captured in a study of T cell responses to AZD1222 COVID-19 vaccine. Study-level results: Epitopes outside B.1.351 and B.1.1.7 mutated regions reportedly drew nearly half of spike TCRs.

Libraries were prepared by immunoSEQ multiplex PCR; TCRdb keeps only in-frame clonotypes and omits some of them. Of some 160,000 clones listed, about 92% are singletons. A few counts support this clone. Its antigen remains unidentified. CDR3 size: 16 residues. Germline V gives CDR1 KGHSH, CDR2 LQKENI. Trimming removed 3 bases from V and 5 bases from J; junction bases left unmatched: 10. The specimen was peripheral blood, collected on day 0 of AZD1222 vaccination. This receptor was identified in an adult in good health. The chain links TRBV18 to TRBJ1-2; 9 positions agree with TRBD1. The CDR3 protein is CASSPQVPGQGYGYTF. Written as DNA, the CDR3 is TGTGCCAGCTCACCGCAAGTACCGGGACAGGGTTATGGCTACACCTTC.